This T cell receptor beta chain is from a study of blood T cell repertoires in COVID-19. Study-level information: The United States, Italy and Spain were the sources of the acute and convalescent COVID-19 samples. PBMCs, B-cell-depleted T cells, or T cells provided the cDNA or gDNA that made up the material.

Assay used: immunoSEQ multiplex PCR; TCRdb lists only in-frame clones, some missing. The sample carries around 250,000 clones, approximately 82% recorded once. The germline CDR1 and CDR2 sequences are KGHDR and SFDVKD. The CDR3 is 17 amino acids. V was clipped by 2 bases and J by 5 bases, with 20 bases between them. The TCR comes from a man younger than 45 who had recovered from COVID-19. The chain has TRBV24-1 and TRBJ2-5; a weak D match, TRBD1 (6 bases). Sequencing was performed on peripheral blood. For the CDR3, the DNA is TGTGCCACCAGTGATTCAAGGCGAGTCAGGGGCCAGGAGACCCAGTACTTC. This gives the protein CATSDSRRVRGQETQYF.